This T cell receptor beta chain appears in the sequencing data of a study of graft-versus-host responses after intestinal transplantation. Notes on the study in general: Early after transplant, HvG clones declined as circulating GvH clones peaked.

Sequencing used immunoSEQ multiplex PCR; TCRdb keeps in-frame clones, though not all of them. The table shows around 88,000 clones, with about 91% occurring only once. Concerning this clone: Antigen unknown.

In germline, CDR1 is SNHLY, CDR2 FYNNEI. This CDR3 spans 10 amino acids. This sequence joins TRBV2 and TRBJ1-1; D gene ambiguous. The clonotype originates from a human donor who was the organ donor for an intestinal transplant. The sample here was unstimulated CD8+ T cells sorted from spleen or lymph node cells, taken before transplant. DNA for the CDR3: TGTGCAACAAGGAACACTGAAGCTTTCTTT. It is translated as CATRNTEAFF.